This TCR beta chain was obtained from a study of cytomegalovirus exposure and HLA in healthy donors. A note on this clone: Its target is not known.

PCR employed 60 Vbeta and 13 Jbeta primers. Clones were sequenced by immunoSEQ multiplex PCR, and TCRdb holds only the in-frame ones, with some missing. The data hold about 130,000 clones, with about two thirds observed a single time. The CDR3 is 12 residues long. Deletions cut 3 bases from V and 4 bases from J, with 7 bases between. CDR1 is MDHEN, CDR2 SYDVKM, per germline. Findings and limits, study-wide: For most TCR beta V segments, an earlier analysis put the productive rate at about 90% or about 30% of the time. A later analysis showed TCR association rates differing by HLA locus, peaking at DRB1 and lowest at HLA-C. Excluded were some V segments that proved indistinguishable, including TRBV6-2 and TRBV6-3. Later on, a genetic analysis was performed. It linked a missense variant in DCLRE1C with V- and J-gene trimming of TCR beta.

The J gene is TRBJ2-7, the V gene TRBV28; D unresolved. This clonotype was sampled from a young man in good health and CMV-seronegative. The sample consisted of PBMCs. The CDR3 protein is CASSFTIYEQYF. The CDR3 DNA is TGTGCCAGCAGTTTCACAATATACGAGCAGTACTTC.